What follows are 10 T cell receptor beta chains derived from one specimen sequenced in a study of somatic mutations in cytotoxic T cells in rheumatoid arthritis. Some clones are missing from TCRdb's copy, which holds only in-frame ones; the method was immunoSEQ multiplex PCR. The data contain around 3,200 clones, more than 80% of them singletons. The sample was CD8+ T cells sorted from blood. The origin of the receptors is a man in his forties with rheumatoid arthritis.

This clone has only a few counts. The rearrangement links TRBV13 to TRBJ1-2; D is possibly TRBD1 (5 bases). This CDR3 is built from 15 residues. V dropped 2 bases and J dropped 9 bases, with 19 bases sitting between them. The germline V gene encodes CDR1 PRHDT and CDR2 FYEKMQ (reference sequence). The DNA for the CDR3 is TGTGCCAGCAGCTTACGTACCGGACAAGTCGGGCGCTACACCTTC. Its protein product is CASSLRTGQVGRYTF.

The genes are TRBV28 and TRBJ1-5; maybe TRBD1 (6 bases). The CDR3 totals 17 residues. Germline CDR1 reads MDHEN; CDR2 reads SYDVKM. V lost 5 bases and J 4 bases, leaving 21 bases between the germline ends. The CDR3 DNA is TGTGCCAGCAGTCTAATCGAGCAGGGGTTTATTAATCAGCCCCAGCATTTT. Its protein is CASSLIEQGFINQPQHF.

The gene calls are TRBV28 and TRBJ2-5, with TRBD1 matching over 9 bases. V shed 5 bases and J 4 bases; nucleotides not matched to a gene: 8. Germline assignment: CDR1 MDHEN and CDR2 SYDVKM. The CDR3 has 15 amino acids. CDR3 sequence: CASSGGQGGRETQYF. For the CDR3, the DNA is TGTGCCAGCAGTGGGGGACAGGGAGGCCGAGAGACCCAGTACTTC.

This chain connects TRBV9 to TRBJ2-1; D ambiguous. V lost 5 bases, J lost 0 bases, and 3 bases lay in between. Per the germline V gene, CDR1 is SGDLS and CDR2 is YYNGEE. The CDR3 has 12 amino acids. CDR3 coding DNA: TGTGCCAGCAGGAGCTCCTACAATGAGCAGTTCTTC. Its translation: CASRSSYNEQFF.

Here the CDR3 DNA reads TGTGCCAGCAGCGTAGCATCGGACAGCGGCTATGGCTACACCTTC. This encodes CASSVASDSGYGYTF. This chain joins TRBV9 and TRBJ1-2; the D gene is possibly TRBD1 (6 bases). Trimming took off 0 bases at V and 4 bases at J, with 13 bases between the two ends. CDR1 and CDR2 (germline): SGDLS, YYNGEE. The length of the CDR3 is 15 residues. Full variable domain (outside the CDR3, taken from reference TRBV9 and TRBJ1-2): DSGVTQTPKHLITATGQRVTLRCSPRSGDLSVYWYQQSLDQGLQFLIQYYNGEERAKGNILERFSAQQFPDLHSELNLSSLELGDSALYFCASSVASDSGYGYTFGSGTRLTVV.

CDR3 in DNA: TGTGCCAGCAGTCCGGGACAGGGCCGGGGAGAGACCCAGTACTTC. Protein product: CASSPGQGRGETQYF. V and J are TRBV28 and TRBJ2-5; 9 bases are shared with TRBD1. The CDR3 is 15 amino acids. V was clipped by 5 bases and J by 4 bases; unmatched bases: 8. CDR1 and CDR2 (germline): MDHEN, SYDVKM.

The J gene is TRBJ2-5, the V gene TRBV9, with D perhaps TRBD1 (5 bases). Per the germline V gene, CDR1 is SGDLS and CDR2 is YYNGEE. The CDR3 sequence is 15 residues long. The germline V and J ends were trimmed by 0 bases and 0 bases, with 9 bases remaining between them. The CDR3 region is CASSVDAGYQETQYF. As DNA, the CDR3 is TGTGCCAGCAGCGTAGATGCAGGGTACCAAGAGACCCAGTACTTC.

This chain connects TRBV2 to TRBJ1-1; D is unresolved. Between the trimmed V and J ends, which lost 7 bases and 0 bases, there was a span of 9 bases. This CDR3 comprises 13 residues. CDR1 SNHLY and CDR2 FYNNEI come from the germline V gene. CDR3 nucleotide sequence: TGTGCCAGCACGAGGGTGGTGAACACTGAAGCTTTCTTT. It specifies CASTRVVNTEAFF. Full variable domain (rest looked up from reference TRBV2 and TRBJ1-1): EPEVTQTPSHQVTQMGQEVILRCVPISNHLYFYWYRQILGQKVEFLVSFYNNEISEKSEIFDDQFSVERPDGSNFTLKIRSTKLEDSAMYFCASTRVVNTEAFFGQGTRLTVV.

The rearrangement joins TRBV4-2 to TRBJ2-5; 11 positions agree with TRBD1. In germline, CDR1 is LGHNA, CDR2 YNFKEQ. CDR3 size: 14 residues. V lost 7 bases, J lost 2 bases, and 3 bases stayed unmatched. The CDR3 DNA reads TGTGCCAGCACCTGGGACAGGGGGCAAGAGACCCAGTACTTC. It translates to CASTWDRGQETQYF.

This chain uses TRBV4-3 with TRBJ1-3, with D perhaps matching TRBD1 (5 bases). CDR3 length: 18 amino acids. Looked up from germline, CDR1 is LGHNA and CDR2 is YSLEER. Trimming pared 1 base from V and 3 bases from J, leaving 19 bases between. DNA for the CDR3: TGCGCCAGCAGCCAAGCGTCGGGGGGAGGAGCGGTTGGAAACACCATATATTTT. Translated, it gives CASSQASGGGAVGNTIYF.